One and the same sample provided the 20 T cell receptor beta chains below, sequenced in a study of T cells in Graves' hyperthyroidism and ophthalmopathy. Amplification of TCR beta CDR3 regions was performed using RNA transcripts as template. With the HTBI primer set, the TCR CDR3 went through a first round of RT-PCR. In TCRdb, the multiplex PCR reads were re-called with MiXCR into one record per CDR3 protein. The table has fewer than 800,000 distinct CDR3 sequences, around 15% seen once. The sequenced material came from blood. These receptors all come from a young man with Graves' hyperthyroidism.

The chain is built from TRBV30 and TRBJ2-7; 7 bases are shared with TRBD2. This CDR3 spans 14 amino acids. From germline, CDR1 is GTSNPN and CDR2 SVGIG (reference sequence). Losses at the gene ends were 2 bases for V and 2 bases for J; bases not matched to a gene: 6. CDR3 sequence: CAWSREGGPYEQYF. CDR3 nucleotides: TGTGCCTGGAGTAGGGAGGGAGGCCCCTACGAGCAGTACTTC.

This clonotype was found many times. CDR3 DNA: TGTGCCAGCGGCTGGAGGAACACTGAAGCTTTCTTT. Protein: CASGWRNTEAFF. This rearrangement joins TRBV7-8 to TRBJ1-1; D unclear. Germline V gives CDR1 SGHVS, CDR2 FQNEAQ. Trimming cost V 8 bases and J 1 base, with 8 bases left between them. The CDR3 is 12 residues long.

The rearrangement links TRBV3-1 to TRBJ1-2; D might be TRBD1 (5 bases). Per germline, CDR1 LGHDT and CDR2 YNNKEL (reference sequence). The CDR3 runs 12 residues. Deletions cut 5 bases from V and 9 bases from J, with 13 bases between. The CDR3 DNA reads TGTGCCAGCAGCTCGTGGACACGGAGCTACACCTTC. Encoded protein: CASSSWTRSYTF.

This clonotype occurred many times. This chain connects TRBV20-1 to TRBJ2-5; 11 bases agree with TRBD2. CDR1 is DFQATT and CDR2 is SNEGSKA in the germline V gene (reference sequence). The CDR3 covers 14 residues. Trimming at V came to 6 bases and at J to 4 bases, leaving 7 bases not matched to a gene. CDR3 loop: CSALAGGPRETQYF. As DNA, the CDR3 is TGCAGTGCCTTAGCGGGAGGGCCGAGAGAGACCCAGTACTTC.

There are many counts of this clonotype. The rearrangement joins TRBV5-8 to TRBJ2-5, with TRBD2 matching 9 bases. The CDR3 is made up of 13 amino acids. The V gene's germline CDR1 is SGHTS and CDR2 YDEGEE. V lost 4 bases and J lost 4; bases outside the gene matches: 2. The chain's CDR3 is CASSGAGGETQYF. As DNA, the CDR3 is TGTGCCAGCAGCGGAGCGGGAGGAGAGACCCAGTACTTC.

CDR3 nucleotide sequence: TGTGCCTCGTCGGGAGGTGAGGGTCAGCCCCAGCATTTT. Protein: CASSGGEGQPQHF. This sequence joins TRBV30 and TRBJ1-5; no definite D call. Trimming shortened V by 7 bases and J by 6 bases, and 16 bases separated the two germline ends. The CDR3 extends over 13 amino acids. CDR1 GTSNPN and CDR2 SVGIG come from the germline V gene (reference sequence).

This clonotype was observed many times. The chain has TRBV7-8 and TRBJ2-5; 8 bases align to TRBD1. The CDR3 is made up of 14 amino acids. CDR1 is SGHVS, CDR2 FQNEAQ, per germline. V lost 5 bases to trimming and J lost 3 bases; unmatched junction nucleotides: 5. CDR3 coding DNA: TGTGCCAGCAGCCTAATGGACAGGGAAGAGACCCAGTACTTC. It encodes CASSLMDREETQYF. The full variable domain, with the rest looked up from reference TRBV7-8 and TRBJ2-5, is GAGVSQSPRYKVAKRGQDVALRCDPISGHVSLFWYQQALGQGPEFLTYFQNEAQLDKSGLPSDRFFAERPEGSVSTLKIQRTQQEDSAVYLCASSLMDREETQYFGPGTRLLVL.

This clonotype has just a few counts. The chain couples TRBV7-2 to TRBJ1-3; D gene uncertain. Germline-derived CDR1 and CDR2 are SGHTA and FQGNSA. The V end lost 7 bases, the J end lost 4 bases, and 14 bases lay between the germline ends. The length of the CDR3 is 14 residues. The CDR3 DNA follows: TGTGCCAGCACCCGTCCTGTCTCGGGAAACACCATATATTTT. It specifies CASTRPVSGNTIYF.

This clonotype was counted only a few times. The V call is TRBV7-9, the J call TRBJ2-7; 7 nucleotides match TRBD2. Germline CDR1 reads SEHNR; CDR2 reads FQNEAQ (reference sequence). The CDR3 covers 18 residues. The junction had 16 bases not matched to a gene; V was cut back by 5 bases and J by 0 bases. CDR3 loop: CASSPWGGTAHSSYEQYF. DNA for the CDR3: TGTGCCAGCAGCCCCTGGGGGGGGACTGCACATAGCTCCTACGAGCAGTACTTC.

This clonotype was counted many times. The chain couples TRBV12-3 or TRBV12-4 to TRBJ2-5; D is ambiguous. The CDR3 is 12 residues long. The germline V and J ends were trimmed by 0 bases and 6 bases, with 5 bases remaining between them. CDR3 coding DNA: TGTGCCAGCAGTTTAGCGGGAAAGACCCAGTACTTC. Amino acid sequence: CASSLAGKTQYF.

This clonotype was observed a handful of times. The chain employs TRBV11-3 and TRBJ2-6; D ambiguous. Trimming took off 3 bases at V and 0 bases at J, with 6 bases between the two ends. In germline, CDR1 is SGHNT, CDR2 YENEEA. This CDR3 comprises 15 residues. CDR3 sequence (DNA): TGTGCCAGCAGCTTGACGATCTCTGGGGCCAACGTCCTGACTTTC. It specifies CASSLTISGANVLTF.

This chain joins TRBV7-8 and TRBJ1-1, with TRBD1 matching 7 bases. Germline values: CDR1 SGHVS, CDR2 FQNEAQ. The CDR3 covers 14 residues. After removal of 5 bases from V and 1 base from J, the junction contained 4 bases not matched to a gene. This CDR3 is CASSRGQPNTEAFF. As DNA, the CDR3 is TGTGCCAGCAGCAGGGGACAGCCGAACACTGAAGCTTTCTTT. Filled out from reference TRBV7-8 and TRBJ1-1, the complete variable domain reads GAGVSQSPRYKVAKRGQDVALRCDPISGHVSLFWYQQALGQGPEFLTYFQNEAQLDKSGLPSDRFFAERPEGSVSTLKIQRTQQEDSAVYLCASSRGQPNTEAFFGQGTRLTVV.

V gene TRBV18 combines with J gene TRBJ2-5, with TRBD2 matching over 9 bases. The V gene end was trimmed by 3 bases and the J gene end by 1 base; junction bases not matched to a gene: 3. The CDR3 has 15 amino acids. Germline V gene sequence: CDR1 KGHSH, CDR2 LQKENI. CDR3 sequence reads: CASSPTSGPQETQYF. As DNA, the CDR3 is TGTGCCAGCTCACCGACTAGCGGACCCCAAGAGACCCAGTACTTC.

This clonotype has at least ten counts. This chain uses TRBV30 with TRBJ2-5; D is perhaps TRBD1 or TRBD2 (5 bases each). Germline lookup yields CDR1 GTSNPN and CDR2 SVGIG (reference sequence). Trimming cost V 1 base and J 5 bases, with 11 bases left between them. CDR3 length: 13 amino acids. The CDR3 loop reads CAWSGGWEETQYF. The CDR3 DNA reads TGTGCCTGGAGTGGGGGGTGGGAGGAGACCCAGTACTTC.

The chain links TRBV27 to TRBJ2-3; 11 nucleotides align to TRBD2. J was trimmed by 7 bases and V by 6 bases; bases with no gene match: 6. Germline loops: CDR1 MNHEY, CDR2 SMNVEV (reference sequence). There are 14 residues in the CDR3. CDR3 nucleotides: TGTGCCAGCAGGGGACTAGCGGCAAGTAATACGCAGTATTTT. It codes for CASRGLAASNTQYF.

With respect to this clonotype: An end of the junction does not agree with germline; a read error may underlie this. This chain uses TRBV6-1 with TRBJ2-3; 14 bases align to TRBD2. CDR1 is MNHNS and CDR2 is SASEGT in the germline V gene. The CDR3 contains 17 residues. The CDR3 nucleotides are TGTGCCAGCAACCGATTAGGGACTAGCGGGAGAGGGGATACGCGGTATTTT. It yields the protein CASNRLGTSGRGDTRYF.

V and J are TRBV6-5 and TRBJ1-5, with 8 bases lining up with TRBD1. The V segment lost 2 bases and the J segment 4 bases; nucleotides outside the gene matches: 4. Germline V CDR1 and CDR2: MNHEY, SVGAGI. The CDR3 spans 15 residues. The CDR3 reads CASSYGQGRNQPQHF. In nucleotides, the CDR3 is TGTGCCAGCAGTTACGGACAGGGAAGGAATCAGCCCCAGCATTTT.

This clonotype was detected ten times or more. The chain couples TRBV12-3 or TRBV12-4 to TRBJ2-7; D ambiguous. The CDR3 length is 12 residues. The ends were cut back, 3 bases at V and 6 bases at J, with 9 bases in the middle. CDR3 nucleotides: TGTGCCAGCAGTTTTATTCTGGGCGAGCAGTACTTC. Translated, it gives CASSFILGEQYF.

This rearrangement joins TRBV24-1 to TRBJ1-1, with 9 nucleotides matching TRBD1. Germline lookup yields CDR1 KGHDR and CDR2 SFDVKD. The CDR3 loop spans 15 amino acids. The V segment lost 4 bases and the J segment 3 bases; nucleotides outside the gene matches: 5. CDR3 protein: CATSDRGTGHTEAFF. DNA of the CDR3: TGTGCCACCAGTGACCGGGGGACAGGGCACACTGAAGCTTTCTTT.

This clonotype was seen only a few times. One end of the junction varies from germline; a read error may be responsible. The chain joins TRBV11-1 to TRBJ2-7, with a tentative D call TRBD2 (6 bases). There are 15 residues in the CDR3. Germline CDR1 and CDR2: SGHAT and FQDESV (reference sequence). The CDR3 loop reads CASSSFSGSSCEQYF. CDR3 nucleotides: TGTGCCAGCAGCTCGTTTAGCGGATCCTCCTGCGAGCAGTACTTC.